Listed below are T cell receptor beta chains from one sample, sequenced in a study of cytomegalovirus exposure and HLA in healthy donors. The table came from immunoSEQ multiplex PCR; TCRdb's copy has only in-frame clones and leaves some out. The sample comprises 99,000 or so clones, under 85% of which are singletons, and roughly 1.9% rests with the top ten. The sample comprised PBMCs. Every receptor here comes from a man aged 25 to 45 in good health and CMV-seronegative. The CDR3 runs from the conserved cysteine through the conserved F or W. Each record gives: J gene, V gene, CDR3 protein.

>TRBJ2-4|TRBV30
CAWSARTGGKNIQYF
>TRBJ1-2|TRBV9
CASSPNSDYYGYTF
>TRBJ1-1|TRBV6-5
CASSFGGLMNTEAFF
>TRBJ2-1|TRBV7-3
CASSLSGENFNEQFF
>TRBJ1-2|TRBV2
CASSNDRGRDYGYTF
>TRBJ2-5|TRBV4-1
CASSQGLAGWETQYF
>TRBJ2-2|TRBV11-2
CASSRGTGSWTGELFF
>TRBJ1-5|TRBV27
CASSLGQSNQPQHF
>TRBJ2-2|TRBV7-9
CASSFSRDTGELFF
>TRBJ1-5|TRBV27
CASSLGGQIKNSNQPQHF
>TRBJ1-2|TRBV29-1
CSVRGQANYGYTF
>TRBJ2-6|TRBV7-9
CASSSPQGSGANVLTF
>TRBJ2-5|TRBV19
CASSKDSQETQYF
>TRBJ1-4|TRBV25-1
CASTSTEPTNEKLFF
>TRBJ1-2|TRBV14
CASSPQVNYGYTF
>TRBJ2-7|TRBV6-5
CASSYFRPPSSTEQYF
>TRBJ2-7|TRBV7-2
CASSYTGGLGYEQYF
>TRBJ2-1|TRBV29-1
CSVQGNEQFF
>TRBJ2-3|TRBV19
CASRGGVVTDTQYF
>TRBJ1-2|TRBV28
CAASPGQGVGGYGYTF
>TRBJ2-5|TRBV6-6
CASSWTRQETQYF
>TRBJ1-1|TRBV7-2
CASSSGGSTEAFF
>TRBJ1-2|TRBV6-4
CRGRGGYTF
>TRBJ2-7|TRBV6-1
CASSENDRGLYEQYF
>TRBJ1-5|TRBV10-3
CAIRFADNQPQHF
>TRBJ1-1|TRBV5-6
CASSLRQGVGNTEAFF
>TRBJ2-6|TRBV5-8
CASSPKQSSGANVLTF
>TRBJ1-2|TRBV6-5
CASREGGQLYGYTF
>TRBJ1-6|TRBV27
CASSFTGPGGSPLHF
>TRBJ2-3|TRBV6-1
CASALATRTDTQYF
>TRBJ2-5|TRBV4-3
CASSARVLAGGPTQETQYF
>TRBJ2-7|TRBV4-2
CASSQDLPYRYEQYF
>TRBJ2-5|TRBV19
CASSFNRGLEETQYF
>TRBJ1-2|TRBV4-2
CASSPSDTQLGYTF
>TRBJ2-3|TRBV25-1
CASSEYRGSFTDTQYF
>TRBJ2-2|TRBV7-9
CASSFLVASGTGELFF
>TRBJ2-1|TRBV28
CASSLVAGYNEQFF
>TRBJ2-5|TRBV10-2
CASSTAGKETQYF
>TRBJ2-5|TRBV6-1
CASLRESWSQYF
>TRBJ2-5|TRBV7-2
CASSRTGGQETQYF
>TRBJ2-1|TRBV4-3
CASSQVMGQGRKNEQFF
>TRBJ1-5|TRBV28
CASSSPGTDPNQPQHF
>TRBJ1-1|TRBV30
CAWMKGQGALNTEAFF
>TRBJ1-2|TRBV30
CAWSGGHSGYTF
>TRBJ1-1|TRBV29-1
CSADRGSEAFF
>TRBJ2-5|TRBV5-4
CASSPGGGGLRETQYF
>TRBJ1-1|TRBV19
CATSFQEGTEAFF
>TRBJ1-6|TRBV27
CASSITGTDNSPLHF
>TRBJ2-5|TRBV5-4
CASSLGGRAGETQYF
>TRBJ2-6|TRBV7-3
CASSLQAGAGANVLTF
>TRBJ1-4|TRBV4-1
CASSQAGQTNEKLFF
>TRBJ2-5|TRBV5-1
CASSLLGGEETQYF
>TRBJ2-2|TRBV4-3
CASSQITTGNTGELFF